This paragraph covers one T cell receptor beta chain sequence. The entry originates in a study of OX40 agonist ivuxolimab in advanced cancers. Trimming removed 7 bases at V and 2 bases at J, with 20 bases between. The CDR3 loop spans 16 amino acids. Germline CDR1 reads PRHDT; CDR2 reads FYEKMQ (reference sequence). Here immunoSEQ multiplex PCR was the method, and the copy in TCRdb shows in-frame clones only, minus some. The sample lists approximately 82,000 clones; around 78% were seen once. The V gene is TRBV13, the J gene TRBJ1-1; D call uncertain. The sequenced sample was CD4+ or CD8+ T cells sorted from blood, obtained in a trial of the OX40 agonist ivuxolimab. The source of this sequence is an adult with an advanced solid tumor such as melanoma, head and neck, liver or kidney cancer. This chain's CDR3 is CASTLTVIAVNTEAFF. CDR3 DNA sequence: TGTGCCAGCACCCTCACCGTGATTGCGGTAAACACTGAAGCTTTCTTT.